This TCR beta chain came from a study of blood T cell repertoires in COVID-19. Authors' processing steps: By means of reference gene primer amplification, nucleated cell counts were estimated. Clones were read by immunoSEQ multiplex PCR, and TCRdb kept only the in-frame ones, dropping some. V and J calls and clone size come straight from that table; D and trimming were deduced from the DNA. The sample consists of more than 70,000 clones, 82% of them appearing once. This CDR3 is built from 13 residues. Germline values: CDR1 LGHDT, CDR2 YNNKEL (reference sequence). Trimming took 1 base from V and 9 from J, leaving 10 bases between them.

The chain joins TRBV3-1 (or the pseudogene TRBV3-2) to TRBJ2-1; D unclear. Sequencing input: peripheral blood. The TCR originated in a human donor in a cohort sampled during active COVID-19. The CDR3 nucleotides are TGTGCCAGCAGCCAAGGCCAGGTAGTTGAGCAGTTCTTC. Translation: CASSQGQVVEQFF.